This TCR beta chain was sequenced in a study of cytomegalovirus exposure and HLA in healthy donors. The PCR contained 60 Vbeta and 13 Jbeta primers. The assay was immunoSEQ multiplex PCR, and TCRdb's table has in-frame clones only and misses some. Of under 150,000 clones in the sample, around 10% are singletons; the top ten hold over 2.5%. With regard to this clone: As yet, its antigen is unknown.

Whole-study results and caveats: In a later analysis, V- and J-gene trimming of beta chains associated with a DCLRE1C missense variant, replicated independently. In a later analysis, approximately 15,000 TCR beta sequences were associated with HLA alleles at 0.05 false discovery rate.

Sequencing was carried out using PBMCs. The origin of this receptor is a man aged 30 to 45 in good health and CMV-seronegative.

The CDR3 protein is CASSDPGQGSNQPQHF. For the CDR3, the DNA is TGTGCCAGCAGTGACCCGGGACAGGGTAGCAATCAGCCCCAGCATTTT. J is TRBJ1-5 and V is TRBV6-1, with TRBD1 matching 9 bases. CDR3 size: 16 residues. The trim removed 3 bases at V and 0 bases at J, leaving 3 bases unmatched. Germline V CDR1 and CDR2: MNHNS, SASEGT.